This TCR beta chain came from a study of T-cell reconstitution after alpha-beta-depleted transplantation in children (dated by TCRdb to about 2016). General notes on the study: The study quantitatively tracked T-cell immune reconstitution after TCRalphabeta/CD19-depleted allogeneic hematopoietic cell transplantation in children using TCR repertoire profiling.

On this clonotype itself: Its antigen target is currently unknown. Per-nucleotide qualities are absent, and no much larger clonotype sits a single base away.

The library was produced with PCR. Instrument on record: Illumina HiSeq 2500. TCR libraries were prepared with molecular barcoding, using unique molecular identifiers to normalize TCRbeta repertoire quantification. TCRdb trimmed public reads at Q25 via fastp, called clones via MiXCR and kept in-frame beta chains. When rows share a CDR3 protein, they turn into one entry using the most common DNA and genes. For this sample there are 350,000 to 500,000 distinct CDR3 sequences; over 40% appear just once. Jointly, the top ten make up roughly 27% of the sample. CDR1 and CDR2, looked up from the germline V gene (reference sequence), are SGHKS and YYEKEE. V lost 0 bases and J lost 5 bases; the stretch between them is 17 bases long. The CDR3 spans 16 residues, from the cysteine through the phenylalanine. Of the read, only the CDR3 DNA is kept; its 48 bases are in frame from base 1. Interpreted using the paper, the treatment or condition label stands for: allogeneic hematopoietic cell transplantation with graft depleted of TCRalphabeta T cells and CD19 B cells. The children who served as transplant recipients had been given grafts of TCRalphabeta/CD19-depleted allogeneic hematopoietic cells.

Study-level results and caveats: The apparently early alphabetaT-cell count recovery about two months after transplant was reportedly dependent on only several hundred rapidly expanded clones derived from non-depleted graft cells. Over the following months the frequencies of hyperexpanded clones went down, and after one year T-cell counts and TCRbeta diversity were mostly credited to newly produced T cells. In some patients, high TCRbeta diversity at day 60 was attributed to recipient T cells and intrathymic progenitors that had survived conditioning.

The receptor was isolated from a girl aged 2 to 9 with aplastic anemia, due to receive a stem cell transplant. This chain is built from TRBV5-5 and TRBJ2-5, with a tentative D gene TRBD2 over 5 matching bases. The specimen was PBMCs, collected before TCRalphabeta/CD19-depleted stem cell transplant. Read as DNA, the sequence is TGTGCCAGCAGCTTGGGGAGCCCTCTTTGGAGGGAGACCCAGTACTTC. Its translation is CASSLGSPLWRETQYF. Extended through the reference TRBV5-5 and TRBJ2-5 proteins, this CDR3 yields the full variable domain: DAGVTQSPTHLIKTRGQQVTLRCSPISGHKSVSWYQQVLGQGPQFIFQYYEKEERGRGNFPDRFSARQFPNYSSELNVNALLLGDSALYLCASSLGSPLWRETQYFGPGTRLLVL.